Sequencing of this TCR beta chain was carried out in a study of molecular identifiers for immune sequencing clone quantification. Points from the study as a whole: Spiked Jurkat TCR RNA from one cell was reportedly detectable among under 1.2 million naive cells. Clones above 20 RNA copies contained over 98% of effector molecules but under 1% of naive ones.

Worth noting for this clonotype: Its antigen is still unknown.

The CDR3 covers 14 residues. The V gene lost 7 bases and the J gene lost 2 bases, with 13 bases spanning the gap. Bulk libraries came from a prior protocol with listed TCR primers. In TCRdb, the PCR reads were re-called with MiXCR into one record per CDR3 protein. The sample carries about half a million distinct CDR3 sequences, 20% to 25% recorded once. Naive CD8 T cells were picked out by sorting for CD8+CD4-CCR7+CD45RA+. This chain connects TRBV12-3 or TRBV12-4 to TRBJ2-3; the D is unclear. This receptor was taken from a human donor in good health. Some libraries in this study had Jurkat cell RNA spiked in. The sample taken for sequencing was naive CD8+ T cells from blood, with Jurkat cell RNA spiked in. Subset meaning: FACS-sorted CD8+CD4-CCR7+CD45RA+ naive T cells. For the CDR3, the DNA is TGTGCCAGCAACAGACACGGAACCACAGATACGCAGTATTTT. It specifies CASNRHGTTDTQYF.